This T cell receptor beta chain was identified during a study of human T cells and chemical hapten exposure. Study-wide context: A patient group, mainly female, showed alopecia areata, totalis or universalis. Study results and caveats: Unchanged with DPC sensitization were TCRs above 1 in 1000 frequency.

Unique molecular identifiers were affixed to discrete cDNA molecules within the library. TCRdb used MiXCR to reprocess the RACE reads, holding one entry per CDR3 protein. The sample consists of 56,000 or so distinct CDR3 sequences, 9.5% to 10% of them appearing once. Noted time point: pre-sensitization, week 0. Documented treatment: therapeutic diphenylcyclopropenone sensitization with weekly scalp DPC. The authors extracted total RNA from unfractionated whole blood. About this clonotype itself: Its antigen remains unknown.

The receptor's source is a woman younger than 45 with alopecia areata. Some clones in this sample may be carry-over from other donors' samples. This specimen consisted of whole blood, obtained in connection with sensitization to the hapten diphenylcyclopropenone (DPC).

The CDR3 DNA reads as TGTGCCAGCAGCCCCCGTCCGGGGGGGCGACTCAGCACAGATACGCAGTATTTT. Translating gives CASSPRPGGRLSTDTQYF. The chain joins TRBV3-1 to TRBJ2-3; 8 bases line up with TRBD2. The germline CDR1 and CDR2 sequences are LGHDT and YNNKEL (reference sequence). There are 18 residues in the CDR3. J was trimmed by 0 bases and V by 4 bases; bases with no gene match: 12.